This T cell receptor beta chain was profiled in a study of glioma-infiltrating T cells after dendritic cell vaccination. Study-wide results and limits: TCR clonality showed no direct relationship with survival.

For this clone: The antigen remains undetermined.

This sample's time point: after dendritic cell vaccination, including at tumor progression/relapse. Up to 2 ug genomic DNA was used for TCRB CDR3 amplification. Some clones are missing from TCRdb's copy, which holds only in-frame ones; the method was immunoSEQ multiplex PCR. Among some 99,000 clones listed, about 85% were seen once. This specimen consisted of blood, obtained after dendritic cell vaccination. This TCR derives from a human donor with glioblastoma.

The CDR3 DNA is TGTGCCAGCAGATCGTGGGGGGGCTCTGGAAACACCATATATTTT. Its protein product is CASRSWGGSGNTIYF. The chain uses TRBV5-6 and TRBJ1-3, with D tentatively TRBD1 (5 bases). The germline gives CDR1 SGHDT, CDR2 YYEEEE. V lost 5 bases, J lost 0 bases, and 12 bases lay in between. The CDR3 length is 15 residues.